This TCR beta chain was documented in a study of blood T cell repertoires in COVID-19 (TCRdb year 2020). Regarding the research as a whole: Samples covering the acute and convalescent phases of COVID-19 were provided by collaborators in the United States, Italy and Spain. The prospective study material was composed of cDNA or gDNA derived from T cells, B-cell-depleted T cells, or PBMCs. Subjects who had been exposed to COVID-19, were actively infected with it, or had recovered from it provided the deeply sampled blood TCRbeta repertoires that made up the dataset. The repertoires were made available in a free public database intended to serve as a resource for research on the immune response to SARS-CoV-2. Samples were obtained from the ongoing ImmuneRACE study (first 160 participants) and from 1,200 or so subjects provided by 6 global collaborators. Sample metadata almost always included a de-identified subject ID, COVID-19 status, age in years and sex. HLA class I and class II types, where available, came from metadata supplied by the sample provider rather than from assay-based typing. Broader findings and caveats from the paper: Clinical and demographic metadata were provided uncurated, with the amount varying by source and participant.

The table lists this clone with a count of one. Which antigen it targets is not known. The record has no base qualities; no much larger clone is one base away. Participants in the prospective study were enrolled through a virtual design, were aged about 18 to 100 years, and lived in roughly 24 United States geographic areas. In the prospective study, cohorts were assigned on the basis of participant-reported clinical history obtained from a screening survey and a study questionnaire. Recovered participants in ImmuneRACE Cohort 3 were defined as having two consecutive negative NP/OP PCR tests, clearance from a healthcare professional, or resolution of symptoms. In the prospective study, whole blood, serum and a nasopharyngeal or oropharyngeal swab were collected from each participant by mobile phlebotomists. Additional blood draws and questionnaires over a 2-month period could optionally be provided by prospective study participants. Before DNA extraction, prospective study blood samples were shipped either frozen or at room temperature.

TCRbeta CDR3 regions were amplified from genomic DNA using the immunoSEQ Assay, a bias-controlled multiplex PCR. As for how the authors treated the data: Nucleated cell counts per sample were estimated from amplification of reference gene primers within the assay. To quantify the absolute abundance of each unique TCRbeta CDR3 rearrangement, sequence reads were collapsed and filtered. For each sample, productive Simpson clonality was calculated by taking the square root of Simpson's diversity index across productive rearrangements. The source is immuneACCESS, and TCRdb retained only in-frame sequences with V and J called. Part of the clones is not carried over; for the studies checked, unresolved V genes explain less than half of this, and the remainder is unexplained. V and J calls and clone size are those listed in that table; D and trimming were worked out from the DNA. The sample records some 320,000 clones, about 89% of which are singletons. The top ten clonotypes cover approximately 5% of the sample.

Measured from the cysteine to the phenylalanine, the CDR3 is 14 residues long. Only the CDR3 part of the read is kept: 42 bases, read in frame from the first base. The germline V gene (reference sequence) provides CDR1 GTSNPN and CDR2 SVGIG. From V the trimming removes 4 bases and from J it removes 4 bases, while the gene matches leave 8 bases of the junction unaccounted for. This chain joins TRBV30 to TRBJ2-7, with 9 bases in between that match TRBD1. The clonotype comes from a woman in her 30s who had recovered from COVID-19. Source material: PBMCs or T cells enriched from blood (not recorded which). At the DNA level, the sequence is TGTGCCTGGAAACAGGGGGCTTTTTCGTACGAGCAGTACTTC. It encodes CAWKQGAFSYEQYF.